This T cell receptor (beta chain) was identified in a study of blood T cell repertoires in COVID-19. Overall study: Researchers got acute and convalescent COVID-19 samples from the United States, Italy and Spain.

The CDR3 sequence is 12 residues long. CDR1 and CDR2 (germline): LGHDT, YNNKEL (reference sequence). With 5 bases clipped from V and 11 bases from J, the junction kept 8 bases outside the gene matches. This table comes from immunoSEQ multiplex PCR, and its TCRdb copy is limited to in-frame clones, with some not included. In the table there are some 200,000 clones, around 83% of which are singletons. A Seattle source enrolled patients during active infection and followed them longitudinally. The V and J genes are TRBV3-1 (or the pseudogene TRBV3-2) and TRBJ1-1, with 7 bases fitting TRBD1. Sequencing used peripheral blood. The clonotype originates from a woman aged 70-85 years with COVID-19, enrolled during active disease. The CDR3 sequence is CASSMSTGRAFF. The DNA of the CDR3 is TGTGCCAGCAGCATGTCGACAGGGCGCGCTTTCTTT.